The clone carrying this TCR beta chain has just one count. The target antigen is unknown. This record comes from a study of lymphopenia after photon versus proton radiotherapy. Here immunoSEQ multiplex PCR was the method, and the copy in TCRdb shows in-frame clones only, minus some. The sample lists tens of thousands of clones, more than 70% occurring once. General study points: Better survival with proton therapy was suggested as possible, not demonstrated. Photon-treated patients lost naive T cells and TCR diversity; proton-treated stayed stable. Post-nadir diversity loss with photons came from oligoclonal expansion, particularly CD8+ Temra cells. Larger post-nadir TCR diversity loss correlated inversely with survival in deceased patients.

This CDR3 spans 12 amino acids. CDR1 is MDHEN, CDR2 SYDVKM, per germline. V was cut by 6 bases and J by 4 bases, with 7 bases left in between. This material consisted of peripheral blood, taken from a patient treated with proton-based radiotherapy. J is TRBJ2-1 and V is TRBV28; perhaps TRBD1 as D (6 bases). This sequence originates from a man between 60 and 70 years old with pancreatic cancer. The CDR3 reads CASRTGYNEQFF. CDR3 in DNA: TGTGCCAGCAGAACAGGGTACAATGAGCAGTTCTTC. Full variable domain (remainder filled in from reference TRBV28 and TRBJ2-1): DVKVTQSSRYLVKRTGEKVFLECVQDMDHENMFWYRQDPGLGLRLIYFSYDVKMKEKGDIPEGYSVSREKKERFSLILESASTNQTSMYLCASRTGYNEQFFGPGTRLTVL.